The sequence of this T cell receptor (beta chain) was determined in a study of cytotoxic CD8 clonotypes in ibrutinib-treated CLL. Study findings and constraints: Sampling times differed between sustained-remission and progressing patients.

Only in-frame clones appear in the TCRdb table, and some are missing; sequencing was by immunoSEQ multiplex PCR. The profile shows about 250,000 clones, 60% to 75% of them singletons. The CDR3 contains 15 residues. The V and J ends lost 4 bases and 5 bases, in that order; junction bases with no gene match: 9. Germline V gene sequence: CDR1 SEHNR, CDR2 FQNEAQ (reference sequence). As to this clone: Antigen: not known.

This specimen was PBMCs, taken after 24 months of ibrutinib treatment. The rearrangement joins TRBV7-9 to TRBJ2-7; 9 bases are a match to TRBD1. The source of this sequence is a human donor with chronic lymphocytic leukemia. The chain's CDR3 is CASSWGTGRGNEQYF. DNA of the CDR3: TGTGCCAGCAGCTGGGGGACAGGGCGAGGAAACGAGCAGTACTTC.